The T cell receptor beta chain described here comes from a study of cytomegalovirus exposure and HLA in healthy donors. Study-level findings and limits: As was reported, the HLA-A and HLA-B alleles of most subjects were accurately predicted from TCR beta sequences.

This clone has more than one count but fewer than ten. Its antigen is as yet unknown. Trimming took 0 bases from V and 5 from J, leaving 11 bases between them. Germline loops: CDR1 MNHEY, CDR2 SVGAGI. The CDR3 contains 15 residues. Amplification used 60 Vbeta primers and 13 Jbeta primers. Original data processing: A follow-up analysis tallied about 80 million unique TCR beta chains, roughly 11 million shared. The method was immunoSEQ multiplex PCR; TCRdb's version includes in-frame clones alone and lacks a portion of them. V, J and clone size are those of that table, while D and trimming were read from the DNA. The sample consists of some 150,000 clones, over 75% of them appearing once.

Sequencing used PBMCs. The J gene is TRBJ1-5, the V gene TRBV6-5; no reliable D call. The sequence derives from a male donor in good health and CMV-seronegative. The CDR3 DNA follows: TGTGCCAGCAGTTACTCGCTGAGTGTAGATCAGCCCCAGCATTTT. Residues: CASSYSLSVDQPQHF.